The rows below give T cell receptor beta chains drawn from one sample of a study of T cell responses to AZD1222 COVID-19 vaccine. The data were produced by immunoSEQ multiplex PCR, yet TCRdb's version contains in-frame clones alone and is incomplete. The table includes more than 150,000 clones, 75% to 90% detected once. Sequencing used peripheral blood, obtained on day 0 of MenACWY control vaccination. The receptors here all came from an adult in good health. Each CDR3 is given with its conserved first and last residue. D genes are given only for firm matches. The listing skips clone size in some rows; elsewhere it reads once, few, many or a size class.

TRBV7-2	TRBJ2-7	once	-	CASSLVQGYYEQYF	TGTGCCAGCAGCTTAGTCCAGGGATACTACGAGCAGTACTTC
TRBV10-3	TRBJ1-2	-	-	CAITQGEVNYGYTF	TGTGCCATCACCCAGGGTGAGGTTAACTATGGCTACACCTTC
TRBV7-3	TRBJ2-3	-	-	CASSPGAGRADTQYF	TGTGCCAGCAGCCCCGGGGCAGGGCGGGCAGATACGCAGTATTTT
TRBV11-3	TRBJ1-6	-	-	CASSLERWVANYNSPLHF	TGTGCCAGCAGCTTAGAACGATGGGTTGCCAACTATAATTCACCCCTCCACTTT
TRBV24-1	TRBJ2-3	-	TRBD1	CATSVWTGTADTQYF	TGTGCCACCAGTGTGTGGACAGGGACGGCAGATACGCAGTATTTT
TRBV5-5	TRBJ1-6	few	-	CASSYRDTWSSYNSPLHF	TGTGCCAGCAGCTACCGGGACACCTGGAGCTCCTATAATTCACCCCTCCACTTT
TRBV25-1	TRBJ1-4	once	-	CASSDVTASTNEKLFF	TGTGCCAGCAGTGATGTGACAGCCTCAACTAATGAAAAACTGTTTTTT
TRBV11-3	TRBJ2-2	few	-	CASSLFDTGELFF	TGTGCCAGCAGCTTGTTCGACACCGGGGAGCTGTTTTTT
TRBV5-1	TRBJ1-1	-	-	CASSSRDQNTEAFF	TGCGCCAGCAGCTCCCGGGATCAGAACACTGAAGCTTTCTTT
TRBV5-6	TRBJ1-6	-	TRBD1	CASSFLSGTDNSPLHF	TGTGCCAGCAGTTTTCTTTCCGGGACAGATAATTCACCCCTCCACTTT
TRBV20-1	TRBJ2-1	-	-	CSWLAGNEQFF	TGCAGTTGGTTGGCAGGGAATGAGCAGTTCTTC
TRBV15	TRBJ2-5	-	-	CATSRDKPHQETQYF	TGTGCCACCAGCAGAGATAAGCCACACCAAGAGACCCAGTACTTC
TRBV6-2/TRBV6-3	TRBJ2-3	-	TRBD2	CASSPGTSGVDTQYF	TGTGCCAGCAGTCCCGGGACTAGCGGCGTCGATACGCAGTATTTT
TRBV3-1/TRBV3-2	TRBJ1-2	-	-	CASSQEGSPHGYTF	TGTGCCAGCAGCCAAGAGGGGAGCCCCCATGGCTACACCTTC
TRBV7-9	TRBJ2-1	-	-	CASSARGTSYNEQFF	TGTGCCAGCAGCGCCCGGGGGACTTCCTACAATGAGCAGTTCTTC
TRBV5-1	TRBJ2-3	-	-	CASSPRQNQGADTQYF	TGCGCCAGCAGCCCCCGGCAAAACCAAGGGGCAGATACGCAGTATTTT
TRBV12-3/TRBV12-4	TRBJ1-1	-	-	CASRPGQNTEAFF	TGTGCCAGCAGACCCGGGCAGAACACTGAAGCTTTCTTT
TRBV7-9	TRBJ2-2	-	TRBD1	CASSLKGALNTGELFF	TGTGCCAGCAGCTTAAAGGGGGCTCTAAACACCGGGGAGCTGTTTTTT
TRBV15	TRBJ1-5	-	-	CATSVRAPGSNQPQHF	TGTGCCACCAGCGTCCGGGCCCCGGGGAGCAATCAGCCCCAGCATTTT
TRBV24-1	TRBJ2-1	-	-	CATSDWGRSSYNEQFF	TGTGCCACCAGTGATTGGGGGCGAAGCTCCTACAATGAGCAGTTCTTC
TRBV4-3	TRBJ2-7	-	-	CASSQVRNQLGGEQYF	TGCGCCAGCAGCCAAGTTAGGAACCAGCTGGGGGGCGAGCAGTACTTC
TRBV5-1	TRBJ2-3	-	TRBD2	CASSAGLAVGDTQYF	TGCGCCAGCAGCGCGGGACTAGCGGTGGGAGATACGCAGTATTTT
TRBV6-5	TRBJ2-7	-	TRBD1	CASIRDREGGYEQYF	TGTGCCAGCATTCGGGACAGGGAGGGGGGCTACGAGCAGTACTTC
TRBV7-9	TRBJ2-7	-	-	CASSFLTTGGEQYF	TGTGCCAGCAGCTTCCTCACGACAGGCGGTGAGCAGTACTTC
TRBV10-3	TRBJ2-2	-	-	CAISDLGSRTGELFF	TGTGCCATCAGTGACCTTGGGAGCCGAACCGGGGAGCTGTTTTTT
TRBV6-5	TRBJ2-7	-	-	CASSYGAASYEQYF	TGTGCCAGCAGTTACGGGGCAGCCTCCTACGAGCAGTACTTC
TRBV28	TRBJ1-1	-	-	CASSLPPRGNTEAFF	TGTGCCAGCAGTTTACCCCCAAGGGGGAACACTGAAGCTTTCTTT
TRBV5-1	TRBJ1-5	-	-	CASSLLQPQHF	TGCGCCAGCAGCCTATTGCAGCCCCAGCATTTT
TRBV12-3/TRBV12-4	TRBJ1-2	few	-	CASGKSSVYGYTF	TGTGCCAGCGGTAAAAGCAGTGTCTATGGCTACACCTTC
TRBV7-8	TRBJ1-5	few	-	CASSSDRTYSNQPQHF	TGTGCCAGCAGCTCTGACAGAACGTATAGCAATCAGCCCCAGCATTTT